What follows are 9 T cell receptor beta chains derived from one specimen sequenced in a study of Graves' ophthalmopathy and Graves' hyperthyroidism. Amplification targeted the TCR beta CDR3 regions, with RNA transcripts as the source material. The library came from an HTBI-primed first-round RT-PCR and a second-round multiplex PCR. TCRdb reprocessed the multiplex PCR reads with MiXCR, giving one entry per CDR3 protein. There are about half a million distinct CDR3 sequences in the sample; approximately 14% occur only once, and roughly 9.8% lies in the top ten. The sample consisted of blood. The receptor set was obtained from a woman younger than 45 with Graves' ophthalmopathy.

Many counts were recorded for this clonotype. The rearrangement joins TRBV27 to TRBJ1-2; D remains ambiguous. This CDR3 is 13 amino acids long. Germline values: CDR1 MNHEY, CDR2 SMNVEV (reference sequence). The germline V and J ends were trimmed by 5 bases and 5 bases, with 12 bases remaining between them. Here the CDR3 DNA reads TGTGCCAGCAGTAACGGACGGTGGTATGGCTACACCTTC. Residues: CASSNGRWYGYTF.

There are many counts of this clonotype. The rearrangement joins TRBV20-1 to TRBJ2-5; 7 nucleotides line up with TRBD1. J gave up 2 bases and V 3 bases, and 6 bases lay outside the gene matches. This CDR3 is 14 amino acids long. The germline V gene has CDR1 DFQATT and CDR2 SNEGSKA (reference sequence). CDR3 in DNA: TGCAGTGCTAGCTCAGGGACAGTACAAGAGACCCAGTACTTC. This gives the protein CSASSGTVQETQYF.

This clonotype was recorded many times. The chain recombines TRBV12-3 or TRBV12-4 with TRBJ1-2; D remains unclear. The CDR3 consists of 15 residues. V was shortened by 6 bases and J by 2 bases, with 16 bases between the two germline ends. The CDR3 DNA reads TGTGCCAGCAGATCTTCCAGGACTGCGAACTATGGCTACACCTTC. Translation: CASRSSRTANYGYTF.

This clonotype turned up a few times. The chain links TRBV12-3 or TRBV12-4 to TRBJ2-7; D is undetermined. Trimming took 5 bases from V and 4 from J, leaving 9 bases between them. The CDR3 loop spans 12 amino acids. CDR3 region: CASSPNRYEQYF. The DNA for the CDR3 is TGTGCCAGCAGTCCGAACCGTTACGAGCAGTACTTC.

This clonotype was picked up many times. The rearrangement uses TRBV6-5 and TRBJ2-7, with D hard to call. V was pared by 2 bases and J by 2 bases, with 13 bases between. The CDR3 covers 15 residues. CDR1 is MNHEY and CDR2 is SVGAGI in the germline V gene. CDR3 protein: CASSYAIDGAYEQYF. CDR3 bases: TGTGCCAGCAGTTACGCAATTGACGGAGCCTACGAGCAGTACTTC.

In this sample, this clonotype turned up many times. The V and J genes are TRBV4-1 and TRBJ1-5; D is undetermined. Germline V gene data show CDR1 as MGHRA and CDR2 as YSYEKL. Trimming shortened V by 0 bases and J by 7 bases, and 16 bases separated the two germline ends. CDR3 length: 16 amino acids. Here the CDR3 DNA reads TGCGCCAGCAGCCAAGATCGCCGATACCCGGGGCAGCCCCAGCATTTT. It specifies CASSQDRRYPGQPQHF.

The table lists this clonotype with many counts. The CDR3 DNA reads as TGTGCCAGCAGCCCCCTTAGGACCAACACTGAAGCTTTCTTT. Translated, it gives CASSPLRTNTEAFF. The rearrangement uses TRBV11-1 and TRBJ1-1; no firm D call. The CDR3 contains 14 residues. Trimming took off 5 bases at V and 2 bases at J, with 12 bases between the two ends. The germline V gene encodes CDR1 SGHAT and CDR2 FQDESV (reference sequence).

The chain is built from TRBV9 and TRBJ2-4; 10 nucleotides match TRBD1. Germline lookup yields CDR1 SGDLS and CDR2 YYNGEE. After removal of 3 bases from V and 8 bases from J, the junction contained 5 bases not matched to a gene. The CDR3 loop spans 14 amino acids. The CDR3 DNA reads as TGTGCCAGCAGCGCCCGGACAGGGGGGGACATTCAGTACTTC. Translated: CASSARTGGDIQYF. The whole variable domain, filled in from reference TRBV9 and TRBJ2-4, reads DSGVTQTPKHLITATGQRVTLRCSPRSGDLSVYWYQQSLDQGLQFLIQYYNGEERAKGNILERFSAQQFPDLHSELNLSSLELGDSALYFCASSARTGGDIQYFGAGTRLSVL.

This clonotype was seen many times. This chain joins TRBV4-2 and TRBJ2-7; 7 bases agree with TRBD1. J was trimmed by 4 bases and V by 2 bases; bases with no gene match: 8. Germline loops: CDR1 LGHNA, CDR2 YNFKEQ. The CDR3 runs to 15 residues. The CDR3 here is CASSQSGQSGYEQYF. DNA of the CDR3: TGTGCCAGCAGCCAATCGGGACAGAGTGGATACGAGCAGTACTTC.